One sample yielded the 23 T cell receptor beta chains listed below, sequenced in a study of T cell repertoires in cytomegalovirus infection. No antigens are known for them. TCRdb fed the reads into MiXCR, producing one record per CDR3 protein. The sample holds about 110,000 distinct CDR3 sequences; 25% to 35% are singletons and the top ten take about 81%. Sample: CD8+ T cells from cultured PBMCs, taken from culture after CMV antigen stimulation. The receptors come from a human donor in good health (CMV status not recorded). Some clones in this sample may be carry-over from other donors' samples.

This clonotype appeared a few times. This rearrangement joins TRBV13 to TRBJ2-1, with TRBD2 identical over 12 bases. Germline lookup yields CDR1 PRHDT and CDR2 FYEKMQ (reference sequence). V dropped 5 bases and J dropped 8; count of bases not matched to a gene: 4. There are 14 residues in the CDR3. CDR3 protein: CASSLAGGWYEQFF. The CDR3 region has the DNA TGTGCCAGCAGCCTAGCGGGGGGGTGGTATGAGCAGTTCTTC.

This clonotype has ten or more counts. The J gene is TRBJ2-7, the V gene TRBV28; 7 nucleotides agree with TRBD2. The junction had 10 bases not matched to a gene; V was cut back by 3 bases and J by 2 bases. This CDR3 contains 16 residues. The germline gives CDR1 MDHEN, CDR2 SYDVKM. The CDR3 region is CASSFTTGEGAYEQYF. The CDR3 coding sequence is TGTGCCAGCAGTTTCACCACCGGGGAGGGAGCCTACGAGCAGTACTTC.

V is TRBV3-1 and J is TRBJ1-5, with 7 bases fitting TRBD1. Germline loops: CDR1 LGHDT, CDR2 YNNKEL (reference sequence). The length of the CDR3 is 17 residues. V was clipped by 0 bases and J by 4 bases; unmatched bases: 9. CDR3 nucleotide sequence: TGTGCCAGCAGCCAAGATTCCCCGGGACAGCTGAATCAGCCCCAGCATTTT. Translating it yields CASSQDSPGQLNQPQHF.

The V gene is TRBV27, the J gene TRBJ2-3; 8 nucleotides match TRBD1. The CDR3 has 17 residues. Germline V gene lookup returns CDR1 MNHEY and CDR2 SMNVEV (reference sequence). V lost 3 bases to trimming and J lost 0 bases; unmatched junction nucleotides: 8. This chain's CDR3 is CASSFPGQGRSTDTQYF. In DNA form, the CDR3 reads TGTGCCAGCAGTTTCCCCGGACAGGGCCGAAGCACAGATACGCAGTATTTT.

This clonotype showed up just a few times. Here the CDR3 DNA reads TGTGCCAGCAGCCCTTACACAGGGGGCCTAACTGAAGCTTTCTTT. It translates to CASSPYTGGLTEAFF. The V and J genes are TRBV3-1 and TRBJ1-1; 9 positions agree with TRBD1. Trimming took 4 bases from V and 5 from J; bases not matched to a gene: 8. CDR1 LGHDT and CDR2 YNNKEL come from the germline V gene (reference sequence). CDR3 size: 15 residues.

This chain uses TRBV5-6 with TRBJ1-1, with no clear D. V was pared by 4 bases and J by 4 bases, with 17 bases between. This CDR3 comprises 15 residues. Germline CDR1 reads SGHDT; CDR2 reads YYEEEE. The CDR3: CASSGTTKAGTEAFF. The CDR3 nucleotides read TGTGCCAGCAGCGGAACGACGAAGGCGGGCACTGAAGCTTTCTTT.

This clonotype was observed at least ten times. The CDR3 reads CASSFGPGTDTQYF. The CDR3 coding sequence is TGTGCCAGCAGCTTTGGCCCGGGGACAGATACGCAGTATTTT. V is TRBV13 and J is TRBJ2-3, with a weak D call TRBD2 (5 bases). CDR1 PRHDT and CDR2 FYEKMQ come from the germline V gene (reference sequence). Trimming removed 3 bases at V and 3 bases at J, with 10 bases between. This CDR3 has 14 residues.

Ten or more counts support this clonotype. This rearrangement joins TRBV7-6 to TRBJ2-7; no definite D call. Trimming took off 1 base at V and 4 bases at J, with 11 bases between the two ends. The CDR3 sequence is 14 residues long. Germline lookup yields CDR1 SGHVS and CDR2 FNYEAQ. DNA of the CDR3: TGTGCCAGCAGCTTAGGGACCTCACGGTACGAGCAGTACTTC. It translates to CASSLGTSRYEQYF.

This clonotype appeared many times. This sequence joins TRBV7-8 and TRBJ2-7; 9 bases map to TRBD1. J was trimmed by 4 bases and V by 5 bases; bases with no gene match: 9. This CDR3 is built from 15 residues. Germline CDR1 reads SGHVS; CDR2 reads FQNEAQ. The chain's CDR3 is CASSSTGGVVYEQYF. In nucleotides, the CDR3 is TGTGCCAGCAGCAGCACAGGGGGCGTCGTTTACGAGCAGTACTTC.

This clonotype was recorded at least ten times. The chain recombines TRBV5-5 with TRBJ2-7; D not resolved. The V gene's germline CDR1 is SGHKS and CDR2 YYEKEE (reference sequence). There are 12 residues in the CDR3. V was trimmed by 4 bases and J by 4 bases, leaving 9 bases between them. The chain's CDR3 is CASSLGRYEQYF. The CDR3 DNA sequence: TGTGCCAGCAGCCTGGGAAGGTACGAGCAGTACTTC.

The chain links TRBV7-6 to TRBJ2-1, with D maybe TRBD2 (7 bases). The CDR3 runs to 14 residues. Deletions cut 0 bases from V and 5 bases from J, with 8 bases between. From germline, CDR1 is SGHVS and CDR2 FNYEAQ. DNA of the CDR3: TGTGCCAGCAGCTTAGCGGGGGGGCACAATGAGCAGTTCTTC. Amino acid sequence: CASSLAGGHNEQFF. Looking up the rest from reference TRBV7-6 and TRBJ2-1 gives the full variable domain: GAGVSQSPRYKVTKRGQDVALRCDPISGHVSLYWYRQALGQGPEFLTYFNYEAQQDKSGLPNDRFSAERPEGSISTLTIQRTEQRDSAMYRCASSLAGGHNEQFFGPGTRLTVL.

In this sample, this clonotype turned up a few times. The rearrangement joins TRBV2 to TRBJ1-2; 8 bases fit TRBD1. There are 14 residues in the CDR3. V was clipped by 4 bases and J by 8 bases; unmatched bases: 9. Germline loops: CDR1 SNHLY, CDR2 FYNNEI. CDR3 loop: CASSAGQVASGYTF. CDR3 sequence (DNA): TGTGCCAGCAGTGCGGGACAGGTAGCTTCAGGCTACACCTTC.

This clonotype was detected many times. For the CDR3, the DNA is TGTGCCAGCAGTGAATCCCCGACTAGCGGGGGGGCGTACGAGCAGTACTTC. Protein: CASSESPTSGGAYEQYF. The gene calls are TRBV6-1 and TRBJ2-7; 14 bases line up with TRBD2. This CDR3 contains 17 residues. CDR1 MNHNS and CDR2 SASEGT come from the germline V gene. The ends lost 2 bases at V and 4 bases at J; junction bases unmatched: 7.

This clonotype was recorded a few times. The chain employs TRBV7-6 and TRBJ2-1; possibly TRBD2 for D (6 bases). CDR1 is SGHVS, CDR2 FNYEAQ, per germline. Between the trimmed V and J ends, which lost 1 base and 10 bases, there was a span of 17 bases. The CDR3 totals 15 residues. This CDR3 is CASSLGLGEDAEQFF. The CDR3 coding sequence is TGTGCCAGCAGCTTAGGACTTGGGGAGGACGCGGAGCAGTTCTTC.

This chain links TRBV6-5 with TRBJ2-5; the match to TRBD1 covers 7 bases. Germline CDR1 MNHEY, CDR2 SVGAGI. V shed 5 bases and J 1 base; nucleotides not matched to a gene: 7. CDR3 size: 15 residues. In DNA, the CDR3 is TGTGCCAGCAGTCACACGACAGGGCCCCAAGAGACCCAGTACTTC. Its protein product is CASSHTTGPQETQYF.

This clonotype was seen a handful of times. This chain links TRBV7-8 with TRBJ2-1; TRBD2 is a possible D gene (5 bases). The CDR3 sequence is 14 residues long. V was cut by 7 bases and J by 2 bases, with 12 bases left in between. From germline, CDR1 is SGHVS and CDR2 FQNEAQ. CDR3 region: CASTPEGAYNEQFF. In DNA form, the CDR3 reads TGTGCCAGCACCCCCGAGGGAGCCTACAATGAGCAGTTCTTC.

This clonotype has at least ten counts. The rearrangement uses TRBV11-3 and TRBJ2-3; no definite D call. Trimming shortened V by 0 bases and J by 4 bases, and 11 bases separated the two germline ends. From germline, CDR1 is SGHNT and CDR2 YENEEA. The CDR3 is 15 amino acids. As DNA, the CDR3 is TGTGCCAGCAGCTTAGAGGGCACGGCCGCAGATACGCAGTATTTT. This translates into CASSLEGTAADTQYF.

The chain is built from TRBV6-6 and TRBJ2-2, with D perhaps TRBD2 (5 bases). V was shortened by 10 bases and J by 2 bases, with 14 bases between the two germline ends. The CDR3 is 14 amino acids. CDR1 and CDR2 from the germline V gene are MNHNY and SVGAGI (reference sequence). Here the CDR3 reads CAITGIVNTGELFF. The CDR3 DNA follows: TGTGCCATAACCGGGATAGTCAACACCGGGGAGCTGTTTTTT.

The V call is TRBV12-3 or TRBV12-4, the J call TRBJ2-1; TRBD2 is a possible D gene (6 bases). CDR3 length: 13 amino acids. V lost 3 bases and J 9 bases, leaving 12 bases between the germline ends. The CDR3 sequence: CASSFWDLAEQFF. CDR3 nucleotide sequence: TGTGCCAGCAGTTTTTGGGACTTGGCTGAGCAGTTCTTC.

This clonotype was counted many times. The J gene is TRBJ2-2, the V gene TRBV7-6; unclear D gene. This CDR3 spans 14 amino acids. CDR1 is SGHVS and CDR2 is FNYEAQ in the germline V gene. Trimming pared 2 bases from V and 6 bases from J, leaving 10 bases between. CDR3: CASSLLPSPGELFF. In DNA form, the CDR3 reads TGTGCCAGCAGCTTACTTCCAAGTCCCGGGGAGCTGTTTTTT.

This clonotype occurred a few times. The V gene is TRBV18, the J gene TRBJ2-1; 14 bases align to TRBD2. Germline V gene sequence: CDR1 KGHSH, CDR2 LQKENI. Losses at the gene ends were 3 bases for V and 4 bases for J; bases not matched to a gene: 8. This CDR3 has 18 residues. CDR3: CASSPGTSGGQYYNEQFF. CDR3 DNA: TGTGCCAGCTCACCTGGGACTAGCGGGGGCCAATATTACAATGAGCAGTTCTTC.

The V and J genes are TRBV11-2 and TRBJ2-7, with D perhaps TRBD1 (7 bases). V was trimmed by 0 bases and J by 2 bases, leaving 11 bases between them. The V gene's germline CDR1 is SGHAT and CDR2 FQNNGV. The CDR3 covers 15 residues. The CDR3 DNA sequence: TGTGCCAGCAGCTTAGATCCAGGGGGGACCTACGAGCAGTACTTC. Translation: CASSLDPGGTYEQYF.

This chain joins TRBV2 and TRBJ2-1; 9 nucleotides align to TRBD1. Losses at the gene ends were 3 bases for V and 7 bases for J; bases not matched to a gene: 4. The CDR3 contains 14 residues. The germline gives CDR1 SNHLY, CDR2 FYNNEI. CDR3 nucleotides: TGTGCCAGCAGTGAGACAGGGGGGAAAAATGAGCAGTTCTTC. This codes for CASSETGGKNEQFF.